The present TCR beta chain was sequenced within a study of Ad26.COV2.S vaccination and SARS-CoV-2 variants. Study background: Donor allocation was to the COV1001 Ad26.COV2.S trial arm. The vaccine Ad26.COV2.S was put into the muscle once, or twice with 56 days between. General observations from the study: After vaccination, substantial breadth of spike-specific CD8+ and CD4+ responses was reported.

The V gene's germline CDR1 is MDHEN and CDR2 SYDVKM. Deletions cut 4 bases from V and 0 bases from J, with 19 bases between. CDR3 size: 17 residues. This clone came up once. Its antigen is as yet unknown. This sample's treatment: some 20 received Ad26.COV2.S at low or high dose, single or two shots; 5 received placebo; per-sample allocation not given. Sampling occurred on day 63 after the first vaccine or placebo injection. The shot given was an Ad26 vector that makes Wuhan-strain SARS-CoV-2 spike. Assay: immunoSEQ multiplex PCR; the TCRdb copy retains only in-frame clones and omits some. The sample contains about 470,000 clones, 90% of which appear only once.

This specimen consisted of peripheral blood, obtained in a trial of Ad26.COV2.S vaccine versus placebo. The rearrangement links TRBV28 to TRBJ2-7; tentative D call: TRBD1 (5 bases). The TCR sequence derives from a person aged 18-65 years who received the Ad26.COV2.S COVID-19 vaccine or a placebo. The CDR3 loop is CASSSVPGRSSSYEQYF. For the CDR3, the DNA is TGTGCCAGCAGTTCCGTCCCAGGGCGGAGCTCCTCCTACGAGCAGTACTTC.